Included here is one T cell receptor (beta chain) sequence, with context. This sample was included in a study of blood T cell repertoires in COVID-19. This CDR3 has 15 residues. Between the trimmed V and J ends, which lost 3 bases and 1 base, there was a span of 11 bases. Per germline, CDR1 SGHTS and CDR2 YDEGEE. Profiled with immunoSEQ multiplex PCR; TCRdb holds only in-frame clones, not every one. The sample holds approximately 73,000 clones, 81% seen once. The chain employs TRBV5-8 and TRBJ2-1; D uncertain. This TCR derives from a woman aged 70-85 years with acute or convalescent COVID-19. The sample comprised peripheral blood. The CDR3 sequence is CASSSGGRSYNEQFF. The CDR3 nucleotides are TGTGCCAGCAGCTCCGGCGGTCGGTCCTACAATGAGCAGTTCTTC. The entire variable domain, with the rest obtained from reference TRBV5-8 and TRBJ2-1, is as follows: EAGVTQSPTHLIKTRGQQATLRCSPISGHTSVYWYQQALGLGLQFLLWYDEGEERNRGNFPPRFSGRQFPNYSSELNVNALELEDSALYLCASSSGGRSYNEQFFGPGTRLTVL.